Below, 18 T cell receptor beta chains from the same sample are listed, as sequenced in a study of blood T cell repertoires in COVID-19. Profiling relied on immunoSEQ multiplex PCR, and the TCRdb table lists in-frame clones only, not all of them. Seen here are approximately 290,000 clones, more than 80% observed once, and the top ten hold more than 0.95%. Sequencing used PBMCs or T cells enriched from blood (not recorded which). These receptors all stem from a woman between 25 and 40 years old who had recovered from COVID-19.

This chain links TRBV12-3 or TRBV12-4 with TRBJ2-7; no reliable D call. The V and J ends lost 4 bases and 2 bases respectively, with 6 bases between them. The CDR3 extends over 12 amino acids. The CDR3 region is CASSYAAYEQYF. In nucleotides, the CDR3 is TGTGCCAGCAGTTACGCGGCCTACGAGCAGTACTTC.

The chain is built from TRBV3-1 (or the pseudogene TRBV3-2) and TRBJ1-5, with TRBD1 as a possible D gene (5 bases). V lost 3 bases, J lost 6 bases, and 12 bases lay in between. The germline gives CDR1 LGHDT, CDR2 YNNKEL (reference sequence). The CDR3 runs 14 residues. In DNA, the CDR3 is TGTGCCAGCAGCCAGGAGGGTAGGGGTCAGCCCCAGCATTTT. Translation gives CASSQEGRGQPQHF.

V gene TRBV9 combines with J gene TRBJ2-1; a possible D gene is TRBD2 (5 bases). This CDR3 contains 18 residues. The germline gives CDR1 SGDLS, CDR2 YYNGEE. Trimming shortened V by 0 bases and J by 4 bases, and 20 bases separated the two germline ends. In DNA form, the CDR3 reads TGTGCCAGCAGCGTAGGTGAGGGTTTCGGTCTAGGGTACAATGAGCAGTTCTTC. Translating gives CASSVGEGFGLGYNEQFF.

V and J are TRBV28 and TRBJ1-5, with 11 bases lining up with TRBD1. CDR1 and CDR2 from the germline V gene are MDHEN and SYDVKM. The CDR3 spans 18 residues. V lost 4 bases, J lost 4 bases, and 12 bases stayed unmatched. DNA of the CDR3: TGTGCCAGCAGTTCTACCGGTGGGACAGGGGGAAGGAATCAGCCCCAGCATTTT. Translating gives CASSSTGGTGGRNQPQHF.

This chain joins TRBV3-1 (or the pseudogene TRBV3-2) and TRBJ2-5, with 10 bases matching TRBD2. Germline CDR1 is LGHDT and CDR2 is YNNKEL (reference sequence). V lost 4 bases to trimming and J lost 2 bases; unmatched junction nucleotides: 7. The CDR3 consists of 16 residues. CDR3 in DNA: TGTGCCAGCAGCCGGGGTCTACTAGCGGGGCAAGAGACCCAGTACTTC. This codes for CASSRGLLAGQETQYF.

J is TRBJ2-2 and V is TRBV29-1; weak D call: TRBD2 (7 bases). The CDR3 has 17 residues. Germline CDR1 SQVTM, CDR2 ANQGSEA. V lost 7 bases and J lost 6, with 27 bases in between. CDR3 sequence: CSAARGVGAQKAGELFF. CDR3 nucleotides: TGCAGCGCCGCCCGGGGGGTGGGGGCGCAGAAAGCCGGGGAGCTGTTTTTT.

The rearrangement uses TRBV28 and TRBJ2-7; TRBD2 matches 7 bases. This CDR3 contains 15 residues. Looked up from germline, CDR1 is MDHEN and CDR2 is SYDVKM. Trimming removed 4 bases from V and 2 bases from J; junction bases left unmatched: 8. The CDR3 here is CASSSGSAGAYEQYF. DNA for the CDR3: TGTGCCAGCAGTTCGGGTTCCGCGGGGGCCTACGAGCAGTACTTC.

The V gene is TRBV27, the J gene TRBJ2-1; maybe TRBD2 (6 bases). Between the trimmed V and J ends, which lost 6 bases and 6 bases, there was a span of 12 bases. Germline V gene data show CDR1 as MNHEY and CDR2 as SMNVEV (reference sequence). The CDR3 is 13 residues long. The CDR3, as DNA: TGTGCCAGCAGCTCGACTAGTTTCAATGAGCAGTTCTTC. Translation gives CASSSTSFNEQFF.

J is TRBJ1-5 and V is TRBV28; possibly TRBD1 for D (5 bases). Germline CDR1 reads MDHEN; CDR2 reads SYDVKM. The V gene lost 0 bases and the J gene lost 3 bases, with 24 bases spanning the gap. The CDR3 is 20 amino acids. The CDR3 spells CASSLWFSWGTPDSNQPQHF. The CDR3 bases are TGTGCCAGCAGTTTATGGTTTAGTTGGGGGACTCCAGATTCCAATCAGCCCCAGCATTTT.

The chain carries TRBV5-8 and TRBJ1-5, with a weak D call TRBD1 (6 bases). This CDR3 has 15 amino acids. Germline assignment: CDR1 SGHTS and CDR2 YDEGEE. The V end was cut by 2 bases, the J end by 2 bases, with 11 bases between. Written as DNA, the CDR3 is TGTGCCAGCAGCTTTCCCCCAGGGGGCAATCAGCCCCAGCATTTT. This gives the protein CASSFPPGGNQPQHF.

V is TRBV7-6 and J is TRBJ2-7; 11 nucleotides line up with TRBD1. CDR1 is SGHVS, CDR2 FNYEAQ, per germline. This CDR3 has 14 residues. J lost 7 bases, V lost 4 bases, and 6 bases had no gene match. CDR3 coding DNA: TGTGCCAGCAGCTCCGCGGACAGGGGGCGAGAGCAGTACTTC. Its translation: CASSSADRGREQYF.

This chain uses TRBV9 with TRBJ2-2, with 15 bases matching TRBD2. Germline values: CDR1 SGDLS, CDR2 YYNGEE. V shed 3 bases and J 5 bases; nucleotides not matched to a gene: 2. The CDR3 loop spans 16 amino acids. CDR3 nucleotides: TGTGCCAGCAGCGCCGGGACTAGCGGGAGGACCGGGGAGCTGTTTTTT. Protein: CASSAGTSGRTGELFF.

CDR3 amino acids: CASSLRLGSGIIEQFF. The CDR3 nucleotides read TGCGCCAGCAGCTTGCGTCTTGGGAGCGGGATAATTGAGCAGTTCTTC. The chain has TRBV5-1 and TRBJ2-1, with 7 bases that match TRBD2. J was trimmed by 9 bases and V by 1 base; bases with no gene match: 13. Germline values: CDR1 SGHRS, CDR2 YFSETQ. The CDR3 contains 16 residues.

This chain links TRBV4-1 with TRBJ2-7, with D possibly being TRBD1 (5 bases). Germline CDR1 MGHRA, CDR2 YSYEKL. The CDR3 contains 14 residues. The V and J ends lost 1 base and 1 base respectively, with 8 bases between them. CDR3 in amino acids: CASSQVQDSYEQYF. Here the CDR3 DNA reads TGCGCCAGCAGCCAAGTACAGGATTCCTACGAGCAGTACTTC.

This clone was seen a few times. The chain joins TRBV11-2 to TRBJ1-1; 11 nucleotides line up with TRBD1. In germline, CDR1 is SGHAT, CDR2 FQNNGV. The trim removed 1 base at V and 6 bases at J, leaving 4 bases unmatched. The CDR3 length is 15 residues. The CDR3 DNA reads TGTGCCAGCAGCTTAGGGGGACAGGGGGTGTCTGAAGCTTTCTTT. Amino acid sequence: CASSLGGQGVSEAFF.

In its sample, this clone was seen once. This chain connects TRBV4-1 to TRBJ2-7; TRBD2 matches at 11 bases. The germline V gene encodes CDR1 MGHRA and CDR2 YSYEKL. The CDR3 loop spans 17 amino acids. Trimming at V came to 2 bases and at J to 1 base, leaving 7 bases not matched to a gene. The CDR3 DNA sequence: TGCGCCAGCAGCCAATCCACCGGGACTAGCGGATCCTACGAGCAGTACTTC. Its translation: CASSQSTGTSGSYEQYF.

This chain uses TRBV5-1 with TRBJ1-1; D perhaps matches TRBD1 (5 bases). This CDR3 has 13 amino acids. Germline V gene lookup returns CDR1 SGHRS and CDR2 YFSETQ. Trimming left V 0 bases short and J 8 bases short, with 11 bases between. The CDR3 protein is CASSLAPRGEAFF. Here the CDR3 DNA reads TGCGCCAGCAGCTTGGCCCCGCGGGGGGAAGCTTTCTTT.

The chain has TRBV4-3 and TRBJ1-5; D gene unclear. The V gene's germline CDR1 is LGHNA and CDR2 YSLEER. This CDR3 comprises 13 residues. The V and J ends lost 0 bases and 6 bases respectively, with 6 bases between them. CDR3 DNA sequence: TGCGCCAGCAGCCAAGATGGGCGTCAGCCCCAGCATTTT. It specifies CASSQDGRQPQHF.